Listed here is a single T cell receptor beta chain. Germline CDR1 is LNHDA and CDR2 is SQIVND (reference sequence). CDR3 length: 16 residues. V lost 6 bases and J 4 bases, leaving 21 bases between the germline ends. The sample is drawn from a study of blood T cell repertoires in COVID-19. Study processing details: Amplifying reference gene primers gave estimates of nucleated cell counts. The assay was immunoSEQ multiplex PCR, and TCRdb's table has in-frame clones only and misses some. V, J and clone size were drawn from that table, and D and trimming were deduced from the DNA. The data show around 220,000 clones, around 88% seen once.

The source material was peripheral blood. The chain has TRBV19 and TRBJ1-1; D call uncertain. This clonotype originated in a man aged 18 to 30 with active or convalescent COVID-19. The CDR3 loop reads CASRSPPGERSTEAFF. CDR3 DNA: TGTGCCAGTAGGTCCCCACCGGGAGAACGGTCCACTGAAGCTTTCTTT.